Listed here are 16 T cell receptor beta chains from one sample, sequenced in a study of blood T cell repertoires in COVID-19. Profiling relied on immunoSEQ multiplex PCR, and the TCRdb table lists in-frame clones only, not all of them. The sample contains around 140,000 clones, roughly 90% of which appear only once. Sequences were obtained from peripheral blood. Every receptor here comes from a man in his 60s with COVID-19, enrolled during active disease.

The gene calls are TRBV12-3 or TRBV12-4 and TRBJ2-3; D perhaps matches TRBD2 (6 bases). This CDR3 has 13 residues. With 5 bases removed from V and 2 bases from J, the gap between germline ends came to 8 bases. In DNA, the CDR3 is TGTGCCAGCAGTAGGGACTCCACAGATACGCAGTATTTT. It is translated as CASSRDSTDTQYF.

The chain is built from TRBV10-3 and TRBJ2-3; a possible D gene is TRBD2 (6 bases). Germline assignment: CDR1 ENHRY and CDR2 SYGVKD. Between the trimmed V and J ends, which lost 3 bases and 2 bases, there was a span of 12 bases. CDR3 size: 15 residues. DNA for the CDR3: TGTGCCATCAGTGACACTAGCCGGGCCACAGATACGCAGTATTTT. This encodes CAISDTSRATDTQYF.

This clone was recorded once. The CDR3 region is CASSPRLAGYNEQFF. As DNA, the CDR3 is TGTGCCAGCAGCCCCCGACTAGCGGGTTACAATGAGCAGTTCTTC. The chain links TRBV7-3 to TRBJ2-1, with 10 bases aligning to TRBD2. This CDR3 region has 15 residues. The V and J ends lost 5 bases and 4 bases, in that order; junction bases with no gene match: 5. Per the germline V gene, CDR1 is SGHTA and CDR2 is FQGTGA.

The chain combines TRBV5-8 with TRBJ2-5, with 14 bases matching TRBD2. The CDR3 covers 17 residues. Germline V lookup: CDR1 SGHTS, CDR2 YDEGEE. V trimming: 4 bases; J trimming: 3 bases; junction bases outside the gene matches: 8. CDR3 region: CASSPLGLAGVKETQYF. For the CDR3, the DNA is TGTGCCAGCAGCCCCTTGGGACTAGCGGGGGTTAAAGAGACCCAGTACTTC.

This clone has a single count. This sequence joins TRBV19 and TRBJ1-1; D is perhaps TRBD1 (5 bases). Deletions cut 9 bases from V and 8 bases from J, with 19 bases between. Germline-derived CDR1 and CDR2 are LNHDA and SQIVND (reference sequence). This CDR3 comprises 13 residues. CDR3 amino acids: CASNRGIGLEAFF. The CDR3 bases are TGTGCCAGCAATCGGGGGATCGGGCTCGAAGCTTTCTTT.

This clone was picked up one time. This chain connects TRBV4-3 to TRBJ1-2; 8 positions agree with TRBD1. The ends lost 3 bases at V and 1 base at J; junction bases unmatched: 1. CDR1 LGHNA and CDR2 YSLEER come from the germline V gene. The CDR3 totals 14 residues. CDR3 coding DNA: TGCGCCAGCAGCCAGGACAGGGTTAACTATGGCTACACCTTC. This translates into CASSQDRVNYGYTF.

This chain connects TRBV6-5 to TRBJ1-1, with TRBD1 matching over 7 bases. The V segment lost 9 bases and the J segment 4 bases; nucleotides outside the gene matches: 2. This CDR3 is 11 amino acids long. Looked up from germline, CDR1 is MNHEY and CDR2 is SVGAGI. The CDR3 loop is CASSGGTEAFF. CDR3 nucleotide sequence: TGTGCCAGTTCAGGGGGCACTGAAGCTTTCTTT.

The chain has TRBV11-2 and TRBJ1-5, with 7 bases identical to TRBD1. The germline gives CDR1 SGHAT, CDR2 FQNNGV. The CDR3 length is 15 residues. After removal of 5 bases from V and 2 bases from J, the junction contained 6 bases not matched to a gene. In DNA form, the CDR3 reads TGTGCCAGCAGCCGGGACAGTTTAGGCAATCAGCCCCAGCATTTT. It is translated as CASSRDSLGNQPQHF.

V and J are TRBV9 and TRBJ2-1, with D uncertain. V shed 0 bases and J shed 5 bases, with 12 bases lying between them. This CDR3 is built from 15 residues. Germline-derived CDR1 and CDR2 are SGDLS and YYNGEE. The CDR3: CASSVGRFSHNEQFF. In DNA, the CDR3 is TGTGCCAGCAGCGTAGGGCGGTTTTCCCACAATGAGCAGTTCTTC.

The chain carries TRBV18 and TRBJ2-2, with 7 positions matching TRBD2. Germline V CDR1 and CDR2: KGHSH, LQKENI. The V segment lost 1 base and the J segment 0 bases; nucleotides outside the gene matches: 11. The CDR3 contains 19 residues. CDR3 coding DNA: TGTGCCAGCTCACCACGGGGAGGGCGTGGCGGAGCGAACACCGGGGAGCTGTTTTTT. Translated, it gives CASSPRGGRGGANTGELFF. Combining the CDR3 with reference TRBV18 and TRBJ2-2 gives the whole variable domain NAGVMQNPRHLVRRRGQEARLRCSPMKGHSHVYWYRQLPEEGLKFMVYLQKENIIDESGMPKERFSAEFPKEGPSILRIQQVVRGDSAAYFCASSPRGGRGGANTGELFFGEGSRLTVL.

The chain has TRBV2 and TRBJ2-5; 7 nucleotides line up with TRBD2. The trim removed 8 bases at V and 2 bases at J, leaving 2 bases unmatched. Germline assignment: CDR1 SNHLY and CDR2 FYNNEI. The CDR3 consists of 12 residues. CDR3 loop: CASGGGQETQYF. DNA for the CDR3: TGTGCCAGCGGGGGAGGGCAAGAGACCCAGTACTTC.

The rearrangement uses TRBV9 and TRBJ1-1; a possible D gene is TRBD1 (6 bases). V lost 0 bases to trimming and J lost 5 bases, with 14 bases between them. The germline gives CDR1 SGDLS, CDR2 YYNGEE. CDR3 size: 15 residues. CDR3 coding DNA: TGTGCCAGCAGCGTAGGGGCAGGGGATAATACTGAAGCTTTCTTT. Its translation is CASSVGAGDNTEAFF.

The chain recombines TRBV7-8 with TRBJ1-2, with TRBD1 matching 7 bases. With 5 bases clipped from V and 7 bases from J, the junction kept 10 bases outside the gene matches. CDR1 SGHVS and CDR2 FQNEAQ come from the germline V gene. This CDR3 region has 14 residues. The CDR3 region is CASSPRQGVGGYTF. CDR3 DNA: TGTGCCAGCAGCCCCCGACAGGGAGTCGGTGGCTACACCTTC.

The chain employs TRBV6-1 and TRBJ1-5; 10 positions match TRBD1. J lost 6 bases, V lost 0 bases, and 8 bases had no gene match. CDR1 MNHNS and CDR2 SASEGT come from the germline V gene. CDR3 length: 17 amino acids. The CDR3 nucleotides are TGTGCCAGCAGTGAAGCGGGGGGACAGGGGACGGGTCAGCCCCAGCATTTT. It encodes CASSEAGGQGTGQPQHF.

The V call is TRBV18, the J call TRBJ2-7; D perhaps matches TRBD1 (6 bases). Between the trimmed V and J ends, which lost 0 bases and 6 bases, there was a span of 12 bases. Looked up from germline, CDR1 is KGHSH and CDR2 is LQKENI. The CDR3 is 14 residues long. CDR3 DNA sequence: TGTGCCAGCTCACCACCCAACAGGGCGGCCGAGCAGTACTTC. Translation gives CASSPPNRAAEQYF.

The rearrangement uses TRBV27 and TRBJ2-2, with 7 nucleotides matching TRBD2. Germline loops: CDR1 MNHEY, CDR2 SMNVEV (reference sequence). The ends lost 2 bases at V and 4 bases at J; junction bases unmatched: 4. The CDR3 spans 15 residues. The CDR3 loop reads CASSLGLVATGELFF. CDR3 nucleotides: TGTGCCAGCAGTTTAGGACTAGTCGCCACCGGGGAGCTGTTTTTT.